The following is a T cell receptor beta chain sequence with its context. This sample was included in a study of T cell responses to AZD1222 COVID-19 vaccine. Looked up from germline, CDR1 is SGHRS and CDR2 is YFSETQ. The length of the CDR3 is 14 residues. With 1 base removed from V and 1 base from J, the gap between germline ends came to 8 bases. The data were produced by immunoSEQ multiplex PCR, yet TCRdb's version contains in-frame clones alone and is incomplete. The sample includes around 110,000 clones, around nine tenths of them seen just once. The source material was peripheral blood, sampled 28 days after the second AZD1222 dose. The chain couples TRBV5-1 to TRBJ1-1; perhaps TRBD1 as D (6 bases). The source of this sequence is an adult who received the AZD1222 COVID-19 vaccine. In DNA, the CDR3 is TGCGCCAGCAGCTTGCGGACAGCGAACACTGAAGCTTTCTTT. It specifies CASSLRTANTEAFF.